The 20 T cell receptor beta chains in this list originate from one sample, sequenced in a study of spatial heterogeneity in lung cancer. Time point reported: sample taken at primary tumor resection. Frozen PBMC, nontumor lung or tumor provided whole RNA, which was sequenced unsorted. TCRdb processed the 5' RACE reads anew with MiXCR; each CDR3 protein has one entry. In the table there are 35,000 to 55,000 distinct CDR3 sequences, approximately 13% of which are singletons. Material: PBMCs, obtained at surgery. The receptors shown here come from a male donor with early-stage non-small cell lung cancer.

This clonotype was recorded a few times. V usage is TRBV29-1 and J usage is TRBJ2-1; TRBD1 agrees at 8 bases. Germline V lookup: CDR1 SQVTM, CDR2 ANQGSEA. The CDR3 is 13 residues long. Unmatched junction bases numbered 7, after V lost 4 bases and J lost 8 bases. CDR3 protein: CSVGIDRGDEQFF. The CDR3 region has the DNA TGCAGCGTTGGAATTGACAGGGGTGATGAGCAGTTCTTC.

This clonotype was found a few times. The chain uses TRBV7-2 and TRBJ2-5; a weak D match, TRBD1 (6 bases). CDR1 and CDR2 from the germline V gene are SGHTA and FQGNSA. The CDR3 contains 13 residues. V was cut by 4 bases and J by 3 bases, with 9 bases left in between. Written as DNA, the CDR3 is TGTGCCAGCAGCTCGACAGGCAAAGAGACCCAGTACTTC. Residues: CASSSTGKETQYF.

At least ten counts were recorded for this clonotype. V gene TRBV7-9 combines with J gene TRBJ2-5; no firm D call. There are 17 residues in the CDR3. The V and J ends lost 4 bases and 3 bases respectively, with 21 bases between them. From germline, CDR1 is SEHNR and CDR2 FQNEAQ (reference sequence). The CDR3 is CASSSSFSGVPEETQYF. The CDR3 nucleotides read TGTGCCAGCAGCTCTTCCTTCTCCGGCGTCCCTGAAGAGACCCAGTACTTC.

This clonotype came up a few times. The chain joins TRBV7-2 to TRBJ2-7, with 7 nucleotides matching TRBD2. The CDR3 covers 14 residues. Germline V lookup: CDR1 SGHTA, CDR2 FQGNSA. V shed 1 base, J shed 4 bases, and the junction held 4 bases outside the gene matches. The CDR3 sequence is CASSLGTSRYEQYF. The DNA of the CDR3 is TGTGCCAGCAGCTTAGGGACTAGTCGATACGAGCAGTACTTC.

This clonotype has a count of ten or more. The genes are TRBV6-2 or TRBV6-3 and TRBJ1-5, with D perhaps TRBD1 (6 bases). The V and J ends lost 5 bases and 3 bases respectively, with 11 bases between them. CDR1 is MNHEY and CDR2 is SVGEGT in the germline V gene. CDR3 length: 14 residues. As DNA, the CDR3 is TGTGCCAGCAGTGACTGGGACAACAATCAGCCCCAGCATTTT. Amino acid sequence: CASSDWDNNQPQHF.

The chain links TRBV6-5 to TRBJ2-7; a possible D gene is TRBD1 (6 bases). This CDR3 has 15 amino acids. Germline CDR1 is MNHEY and CDR2 is SVGAGI. Deletions cut 2 bases from V and 5 bases from J, with 16 bases between. This CDR3 reads CASSYARGRIDEQYF. The CDR3 coding sequence is TGTGCCAGCAGTTACGCCAGGGGCCGGATAGACGAGCAGTACTTC.

At least ten counts were recorded for this clonotype. The chain joins TRBV29-1 to TRBJ2-7; TRBD1 matches 7 bases. The CDR3 runs to 13 residues. V dropped 3 bases and J dropped 1; count of bases not matched to a gene: 3. From germline, CDR1 is SQVTM and CDR2 ANQGSEA. The CDR3, as DNA: TGCAGCGTTGAGGGACAGTCATCCTACGAGCAGTACTTC. Translating it yields CSVEGQSSYEQYF.

This rearrangement joins TRBV7-2 to TRBJ2-3; D tentatively reads TRBD1 or TRBD2 (5 bases each). CDR1 and CDR2 (germline): SGHTA, FQGNSA. This CDR3 contains 17 residues. V lost 2 bases, J lost 2 bases, and 17 bases lay in between. CDR3 region: CASSLIVAGALTDTQYF. The CDR3, as DNA: TGTGCCAGCAGCTTAATTGTCGCCGGGGCGCTCACAGATACGCAGTATTTT.

This clonotype was counted at least ten times. The CDR3 reads CASSYGYQETQYF. The CDR3 DNA reads as TGTGCCAGCAGTTACGGGTACCAAGAGACCCAGTACTTC. This chain connects TRBV28 to TRBJ2-5; D is uncertain. V lost 4 bases to trimming and J lost 0 bases, with 6 bases between them. The germline CDR1 and CDR2 sequences are MDHEN and SYDVKM. The CDR3 sequence is 13 residues long.

This clonotype came up many times. This sequence joins TRBV7-6 and TRBJ1-5; TRBD1 might be the D (5 bases). Trimming pared 4 bases from V and 2 bases from J, leaving 9 bases between. Germline lookup yields CDR1 SGHVS and CDR2 FNYEAQ. This CDR3 spans 14 amino acids. CDR3 residues: CASSSGFGNQPQHF. CDR3 nucleotides: TGTGCCAGCAGCTCAGGGTTCGGCAATCAGCCCCAGCATTTT.

This clonotype appeared a few times. DNA for the CDR3: TGCGCCAGCAGCCAAGACAGGGTAGGGACTGAAGCTTTCTTT. Translation: CASSQDRVGTEAFF. V is TRBV5-1 and J is TRBJ1-1; 7 bases fit TRBD1. Germline V gene data show CDR1 as SGHRS and CDR2 as YFSETQ. This CDR3 is built from 14 residues. Losses at the gene ends were 4 bases for V and 5 bases for J; bases not matched to a gene: 8.

The rearrangement joins TRBV5-5 to TRBJ1-1; TRBD1 agrees at 7 bases. The length of the CDR3 is 13 residues. CDR1 is SGHKS and CDR2 is YYEKEE in the germline V gene (reference sequence). V shed 2 bases, J shed 10 bases, and the junction held 8 bases outside the gene matches. CDR3 sequence (DNA): TGTGCCAGCAGCTTCGGGACAGACCTTTTAGCTTTCTTT. It encodes CASSFGTDLLAFF.

This clonotype was counted many times. J is TRBJ1-5 and V is TRBV5-1, with D uncertain. CDR3 length equals 15 residues. The V end was cut by 0 bases, the J end by 3 bases, with 10 bases between. Per germline, CDR1 SGHRS and CDR2 YFSETQ. The CDR3 sequence: CASSLEGYDNQPQHF. DNA for the CDR3: TGCGCCAGCAGCTTGGAGGGTTATGACAATCAGCCCCAGCATTTT.

This clonotype was recorded at least ten times. CDR3 amino acids: CASSTPTGPQETQYF. In DNA, the CDR3 is TGTGCCAGCAGCACCCCGACAGGGCCACAAGAGACCCAGTACTTC. The V gene is TRBV7-9, the J gene TRBJ2-5; 7 positions match TRBD1. This CDR3 has 15 residues. CDR1 SEHNR and CDR2 FQNEAQ come from the germline V gene (reference sequence). V dropped 5 bases and J dropped 2; count of bases not matched to a gene: 8. Full variable domain (remainder filled in from reference TRBV7-9 and TRBJ2-5): DTGVSQNPRHKITKRGQNVTFRCDPISEHNRLYWYRQTLGQGPEFLTYFQNEAQLEKSRLLSDRFSAERPKGSFSTLEIQRTEQGDSAMYLCASSTPTGPQETQYFGPGTRLLVL.

The V and J genes are TRBV7-2 and TRBJ1-5; tentative D call: TRBD1 (6 bases). V lost 1 base to trimming and J lost 2 bases, with 15 bases between them. Germline lookup yields CDR1 SGHTA and CDR2 FQGNSA. The CDR3 totals 17 residues. This CDR3 reads CASSLGWGAEGNQPQHF. CDR3 coding DNA: TGTGCCAGCAGCTTAGGATGGGGGGCTGAGGGCAATCAGCCCCAGCATTTT. Supplemented by reference TRBV7-2 and TRBJ1-5, the full variable domain reads GAGVSQSPSNKVTEKGKDVELRCDPISGHTALYWYRQSLGQGLEFLIYFQGNSAPDKSGLPSDRFSAERTGGSVSTLTIQRTQQEDSAVYLCASSLGWGAEGNQPQHFGDGTRLSIL.

The rearrangement links TRBV20-1 to TRBJ2-1; 11 bases agree with TRBD2. After removal of 1 base from V and 8 bases from J, the junction contained 7 bases not matched to a gene. CDR1 is DFQATT, CDR2 SNEGSKA, per germline (reference sequence). The CDR3 runs 15 residues. The CDR3 here is CSARAVAGGRHEQFF. The CDR3 DNA reads TGCAGTGCTAGAGCCGTAGCGGGAGGGAGACATGAGCAGTTCTTC.

The chain is built from TRBV4-2 and TRBJ2-7; D is unresolved. The length of the CDR3 is 16 residues. With 5 bases removed from V and 3 bases from J, the gap between germline ends came to 20 bases. Germline CDR1 LGHNA, CDR2 YNFKEQ. Here the CDR3 DNA reads TGTGCCAGCAGCTCTACCTCTAGTAGGGTCAACTACGAGCAGTACTTC. Its protein is CASSSTSSRVNYEQYF.

This clonotype was counted a few times. The V gene is TRBV12-3 or TRBV12-4, the J gene TRBJ2-2, with 8 nucleotides matching TRBD2. V was pared by 2 bases and J by 4 bases, with 3 bases of the junction left unmatched. CDR3 length: 15 amino acids. The CDR3 DNA sequence: TGTGCCAGCAGTTTACTCCGGGGGGGCACCGGGGAGCTGTTTTTT. Amino acids: CASSLLRGGTGELFF.

The J gene is TRBJ1-2, the V gene TRBV7-2; D gene unclear. This CDR3 comprises 13 residues. The V gene lost 3 bases and the J gene lost 0 bases, with 5 bases spanning the gap. Germline CDR1 is SGHTA and CDR2 is FQGNSA. The CDR3 bases are TGTGCCAGCAGCTTCCGGGCTAACTATGGCTACACCTTC. Translating gives CASSFRANYGYTF. The full variable domain, rest sourced from reference TRBV7-2 and TRBJ1-2, is GAGVSQSPSNKVTEKGKDVELRCDPISGHTALYWYRQSLGQGLEFLIYFQGNSAPDKSGLPSDRFSAERTGGSVSTLTIQRTQQEDSAVYLCASSFRANYGYTFGSGTRLTVV.

This clonotype was observed at least ten times. The CDR3 reads CASSQDELSGRWYNEQFF. CDR3 bases: TGCGCCAGCAGCCAAGACGAGCTTAGCGGGAGGTGGTACAATGAGCAGTTCTTC. The chain couples TRBV4-1 to TRBJ2-1; TRBD2 aligns across 10 bases. This CDR3 spans 18 amino acids. The ends lost 0 bases at V and 4 bases at J; junction bases unmatched: 9. Germline V lookup: CDR1 MGHRA, CDR2 YSYEKL.